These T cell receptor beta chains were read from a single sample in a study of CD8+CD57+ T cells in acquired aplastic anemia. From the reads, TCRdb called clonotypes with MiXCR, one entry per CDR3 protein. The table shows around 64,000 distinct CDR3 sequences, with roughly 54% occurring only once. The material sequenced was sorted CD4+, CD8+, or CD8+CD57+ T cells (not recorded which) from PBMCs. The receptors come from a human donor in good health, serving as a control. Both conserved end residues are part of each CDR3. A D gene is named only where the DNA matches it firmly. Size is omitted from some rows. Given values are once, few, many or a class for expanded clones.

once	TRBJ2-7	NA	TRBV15	TGTGCCGCCAGCAGGCCCACAGGGAAGAACGGCAACGAGCAGTACTTC	CAASRPTGKNGNEQYF
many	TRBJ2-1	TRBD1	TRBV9	TGTGCCAGCAGCGTAGACCCAGGGGGCAATGAGCAGTTCTTC	CASSVDPGGNEQFF
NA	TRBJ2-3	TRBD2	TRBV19	TGTGCCAGTAGTAGCGGGAGGTCGGCAGATATGCAGTATTTT	CASSSGRSADMQYF
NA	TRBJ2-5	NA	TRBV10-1	TGCGCCAGCAGTGAGTCGCGCGCCCCGGAGACCCAGTACTTC	CASSESRAPETQYF
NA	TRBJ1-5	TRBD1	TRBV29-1	TGCAGCTCCTTCGACGGGACAGGGACCCGGCCCCAGCATTTT	CSSFDGTGTRPQHF
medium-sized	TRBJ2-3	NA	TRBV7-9	TGTGCCGCGGGGACAGATACGCAGTATTTT	CAAGTDTQYF
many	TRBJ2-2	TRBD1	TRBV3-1	TGTGCCAGCAGCCCATCGACAGGGGGTATCACCGGGGAGCTGTTTTTT	CASSPSTGGITGELFF
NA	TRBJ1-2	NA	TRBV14	TGTGCCAGCAGCCAAGTTATGGCTAACTATGGCTACACCTTC	CASSQVMANYGYTF
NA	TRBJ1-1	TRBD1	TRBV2	TGTGCCAGCAGCGCAGCAGGGGGTTTGGGCACTGAAGCTTTCTTT	CASSAAGGLGTEAFF
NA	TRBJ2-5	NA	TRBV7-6	TGTGCCAGCAGCTTACTGTCAAGGGAGACCCAGTACTTC	CASSLLSRETQYF
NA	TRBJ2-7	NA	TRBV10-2	TGCGCCAGCAGTGGACAGGACCCCTACGAGCAGTACTTC	CASSGQDPYEQYF
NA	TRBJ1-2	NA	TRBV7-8	TGTGCCAGCAGCCGGACAGTCAACTATGGCTACACCTTC	CASSRTVNYGYTF
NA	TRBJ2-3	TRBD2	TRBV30	TGTGCCTGCCATAACGGGGGGCTAGCGGGTTTGCCAGATACGCAGTATTTT	CACHNGGLAGLPDTQYF
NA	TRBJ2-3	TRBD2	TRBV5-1	TGCGCCAGCAGCTTGCAGCGGGAGGCTCCCACAGATACGCAGTATTTT	CASSLQREAPTDTQYF
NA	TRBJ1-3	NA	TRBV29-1	TGCAGCGTTGTGTGGCCTTTGAACACCATATATTTT	CSVVWPLNTIYF
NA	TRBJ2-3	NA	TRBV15	TGTGCCACCCAGAGGGGCCAGACTACAGATACGCAGTATTTT	CATQRGQTTDTQYF
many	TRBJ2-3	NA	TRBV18	TGTGCCAGCTCACCATCAGATACGCAGTATTTT	CASSPSDTQYF
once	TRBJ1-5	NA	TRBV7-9	TGTGCCAGTAGCTTAGAGCGGGACGGTCATCAGCCCCAGCATTTT	CASSLERDGHQPQHF
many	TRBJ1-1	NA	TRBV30	TGTGCCTGGGACAGGACCACTGAAGCTTTCTTT	CAWDRTTEAFF